The rows below give T cell receptor beta chains drawn from one sample of a study of cytomegalovirus exposure and HLA in healthy donors. Measured with immunoSEQ multiplex PCR; TCRdb has only the in-frame clones, and not every one. This table has 210,000 or so clones, approximately 88% appearing once. The sequencing sample was made of PBMCs. The receptors come from a boy aged 2 to 10 in good health and CMV-seronegative. CDR3s include the opening cysteine and the closing phenylalanine or tryptophan. Each record gives: V gene, clone size, D gene, J gene, CDR3 protein, CDR3 DNA. D genes are given only for firm matches. A row's size may be missing; if present it is once, few, many or a size class.

TRBV7-9	NA	NA	TRBJ1-5	CASSLPGVRQPQHF	TGTGCCAGCAGCTTGCCAGGGGTGAGGCAGCCCCAGCATTTT
TRBV30	NA	NA	TRBJ1-3	CAWRNPGSSSGNTIYF	TGTGCCTGGAGAAATCCGGGATCCTCCTCTGGAAACACCATATATTTT
TRBV7-8	NA	NA	TRBJ2-1	CASSVDTEQFF	TGTGCCAGCAGCGTCGACACTGAGCAGTTCTTC
TRBV5-1	few	TRBD1	TRBJ1-1	CASSLRGRHTEAFF	TGCGCCAGCAGCTTGAGGGGGCGCCACACTGAAGCTTTCTTT
TRBV27	NA	NA	TRBJ2-3	CASSLKGGSTDTQYF	TGTGCCAGCAGTTTAAAGGGGGGGAGCACAGATACGCAGTATTTT
TRBV7-9	few	TRBD1	TRBJ1-1	CASSTTGYTEAFF	TGTGCCAGCAGCACGACAGGGTACACTGAAGCTTTCTTT
TRBV27	NA	TRBD1	TRBJ1-3	CASSLSPDRGGNTIYF	TGTGCCAGCAGTTTATCCCCGGACAGGGGCGGAAACACCATATATTTT
TRBV11-2	NA	NA	TRBJ2-2	CASSLLDRNTGELFF	TGTGCCAGCAGCTTATTGGACAGAAACACCGGGGAGCTGTTTTTT
TRBV9	NA	TRBD1	TRBJ1-5	CASSFTGERNQPQHF	TGTGCCAGCAGTTTTACAGGGGAGCGCAATCAGCCCCAGCATTTT
TRBV2	NA	TRBD2	TRBJ2-1	CASSGGRAGHEQFF	TGTGCCAGCAGCGGTGGGAGGGCCGGCCATGAGCAGTTCTTC
TRBV7-6	NA	NA	TRBJ1-1	CASSLELLGGTEAFF	TGTGCCAGCAGCTTAGAGTTGTTGGGGGGCACTGAAGCTTTCTTT
TRBV4-1	NA	NA	TRBJ2-3	CASSQERGRSADTQYF	TGCGCCAGCAGCCAAGAAAGGGGCAGGTCGGCAGATACGCAGTATTTT
TRBV7-9	NA	NA	TRBJ1-2	CSSSDAGDDANYGYTF	TGTTCCAGCAGCGATGCAGGGGATGACGCTAACTATGGCTACACCTTC
TRBV14	NA	TRBD2	TRBJ2-5	CASSLTGTSQETQYF	TGTGCCAGCAGCCTAACCGGGACTAGTCAAGAGACCCAGTACTTC
TRBV5-6	few	TRBD1	TRBJ1-6	CASSLGQGLDSPLHF	TGTGCCAGCAGCTTAGGACAGGGGTTGGATTCACCCCTCCACTTT
TRBV15	NA	TRBD1	TRBJ2-7	CATSRAAGGSYEQYF	TGTGCCACCAGCAGAGCAGCAGGGGGATCCTACGAGCAGTACTTC
TRBV9	NA	TRBD2	TRBJ2-7	CASSVGGSGGAAEQYF	TGTGCCAGCAGCGTAGGCGGGAGCGGGGGGGCCGCCGAGCAGTACTTC
TRBV6-5	NA	TRBD2	TRBJ2-3	CASSSGSTDTQYF	TGTGCCAGCTCTAGCGGGAGCACAGATACGCAGTATTTT
TRBV5-1	few	NA	TRBJ1-4	CASSRGENEKLFF	TGCGCCAGCAGCCGGGGGGAGAATGAAAAACTGTTTTTT
TRBV30	once	TRBD1	TRBJ2-2	CAWDRTGYTGELFF	TGTGCCTGGGATAGGACAGGGTACACCGGGGAGCTGTTTTTT
TRBV18	NA	TRBD1	TRBJ1-4	CASSPRTGRATNEKLFF	TGTGCCAGCTCACCAAGGACAGGGCGGGCAACTAATGAAAAACTGTTTTTT
TRBV19	NA	NA	TRBJ1-1	CASRDQAGMNTEAFF	TGTGCCAGTAGAGACCAGGCTGGAATGAACACTGAAGCTTTCTTT
TRBV4-1	NA	TRBD2	TRBJ2-5	CASSPTSGRQETQYF	TGCGCCAGCAGCCCGACTAGCGGGAGGCAAGAGACCCAGTACTTC
TRBV27	NA	TRBD1	TRBJ2-7	CASSRDRGRISGSYEQYF	TGTGCCAGCAGTAGGGACAGGGGGAGGATAAGTGGGTCCTACGAGCAGTACTTC
TRBV10-1	few	TRBD1	TRBJ2-7	CASRKSGQGAIYEQYF	TGCGCCAGCAGAAAATCGGGACAGGGGGCTATCTACGAGCAGTACTTC
TRBV6-6	NA	NA	TRBJ2-7	CASTFSPDRAYEQYF	TGTGCCAGCACATTTTCTCCGGACAGAGCCTACGAGCAGTACTTC
TRBV9	NA	NA	TRBJ1-4	CASSVGGSGNEKLFF	TGTGCCAGCAGCGTAGGTGGGAGCGGGAATGAAAAACTGTTTTTT
TRBV25-1	NA	TRBD2	TRBJ2-1	CASRETSGRIGEQFF	TGTGCCAGCAGGGAGACTAGCGGGAGGATTGGTGAGCAGTTCTTC
TRBV6-6	NA	TRBD2	TRBJ2-1	CASSYAAGADNEQFF	TGTGCCAGCAGTTACGCCGCGGGAGCAGACAATGAGCAGTTCTTC
TRBV5-6	few	TRBD1	TRBJ1-5	CASSPGTETNQPQHF	TGTGCCAGCAGCCCGGGGACAGAGACTAATCAGCCCCAGCATTTT
TRBV29-1	once	TRBD1	TRBJ2-1	CSVEDQDRSRTYNEQFF	TGCAGCGTTGAAGATCAGGACAGGAGTAGGACCTACAATGAGCAGTTCTTC
TRBV5-1	once	NA	TRBJ1-3	CASSYTGTGNTIYF	TGCGCCAGCAGCTACACCGGGACAGGAAACACCATATATTTT
TRBV29-1	once	TRBD1	TRBJ2-1	CSVLGGTGVLNEQFF	TGCAGCGTTCTAGGAGGGACAGGGGTTTTGAATGAGCAGTTCTTC
TRBV5-6	NA	NA	TRBJ2-3	CASNPGLSTDTQYF	TGTGCCAGCAACCCGGGACTGAGCACAGATACGCAGTATTTT
TRBV25-1	once	NA	TRBJ1-2	CASSELSKGNYGYTF	TGTGCCAGCAGTGAATTGAGTAAGGGGAACTATGGCTACACCTTC
TRBV4-2	NA	NA	TRBJ2-7	CASSQGRVGEQYF	TGTGCCAGCAGCCAGGGGCGAGTGGGGGAGCAGTACTTC
TRBV29-1	NA	TRBD1	TRBJ2-3	CSVWDREGSTDTQYF	TGCAGCGTTTGGGACAGGGAAGGGTCCACAGATACGCAGTATTTT
TRBV7-9	NA	TRBD1	TRBJ1-3	CASRRDRGSGNTIYF	TGTGCCAGCAGGCGGGACAGGGGGTCTGGAAACACCATATATTTT
TRBV19	NA	TRBD1	TRBJ2-7	CASSQGQGNEQYF	TGTGCCAGTAGTCAGGGACAGGGGAACGAGCAGTACTTC
TRBV13	NA	NA	TRBJ2-7	CASSLGNSHYEQYF	TGTGCCAGCAGCTTAGGCAACTCCCACTACGAGCAGTACTTC
TRBV30	NA	NA	TRBJ1-2	CAWSHTRQAGWNYGYTF	TGTGCCTGGAGCCACACTCGACAGGCTGGGTGGAACTATGGCTACACCTTC
TRBV11-2	NA	NA	TRBJ2-3	CASSRKGAGTDTQYF	TGTGCCAGCAGCCGCAAAGGGGCTGGCACAGATACGCAGTATTTT
TRBV19	NA	TRBD1	TRBJ1-4	CASSIGQGGEKLFF	TGTGCCAGTAGTATCGGACAGGGGGGTGAAAAACTGTTTTTT
TRBV7-3	NA	NA	TRBJ1-1	CASSLDSNTEAFF	TGTGCCAGCAGTCTAGACAGTAACACTGAAGCTTTCTTT
TRBV5-6	NA	NA	TRBJ1-1	CASSWGGAFDTEAFF	TGTGCCAGCAGCTGGGGGGGGGCGTTCGACACTGAAGCTTTCTTT
TRBV4-2	NA	TRBD1	TRBJ2-1	CASSLEDRGDEQFF	TGTGCCAGCAGCCTGGAGGACAGGGGGGATGAGCAGTTCTTC
TRBV2	NA	NA	TRBJ1-5	CASGDYSNQPQHF	TGTGCCAGCGGGGACTATAGCAATCAGCCCCAGCATTTT
TRBV10-3	NA	NA	TRBJ1-5	CAISDSGGGPQHF	TGTGCCATCAGTGACAGCGGGGGCGGGCCCCAGCATTTT
TRBV27	once	NA	TRBJ2-1	CASSLGGSRLEQFF	TGTGCCAGCAGTTTGGGGGGAAGCAGGTTAGAGCAGTTCTTC
TRBV27	NA	NA	TRBJ1-1	CASSSPRGAFF	TGTGCCAGCAGTTCCCCGCGGGGCGCTTTCTTT
TRBV5-1	NA	NA	TRBJ1-4	CASSLEGPRGEKLFF	TGCGCCAGCAGCTTGGAAGGGCCCAGGGGAGAAAAACTGTTTTTT